The rows below give T cell receptor beta chains drawn from one sample of a study of T cell changes during pregnancy in multiple sclerosis. The protocol was immunoSEQ multiplex PCR, while the TCRdb copy is restricted to in-frame clones and leaves out a portion. In the table there are tens of thousands of clones, roughly 90% of which are singletons. The sample in question was peripheral blood, obtained in the first trimester of pregnancy. Receptors were obtained from a female donor in good health, enrolled as a control in a pregnancy study. The CDR3 runs from the conserved cysteine through the conserved F or W. The D gene is left open where the match is weak. Rows may omit the clone size; those that give it use once, few, many or a size class.

V,D,size,J,DNA,CDR3
TRBV7-6,TRBD2,.,TRBJ2-3,TGTGCCAGCAGCTTTAAACGTACTAGCGGGAGGGCCGCCGATACGCAGTATTTT,CASSFKRTSGRAADTQYF
TRBV6-1,.,.,TRBJ2-7,TGTGCCAGCAGTGAAGCGCTACAGATCTACGAGCAGTACTTC,CASSEALQIYEQYF
TRBV19,.,once,TRBJ2-7,TGTGCCAGTGCCGAGGGCCTCTACTCCTACGAGCAGTACTTC,CASAEGLYSYEQYF
TRBV7-9,.,.,TRBJ1-6,TGTGCCAGCAGTTCACCAGGGGTTTCACCCCTCCACTTT,CASSSPGVSPLHF
TRBV6-1,TRBD2,.,TRBJ2-3,TGTGCCAGCGATACTAGCGGGAGCACAGATACGCAGTATTTT,CASDTSGSTDTQYF
TRBV6-1,TRBD1,.,TRBJ1-6,TGTGCCAGCAGTGATAGGGACAGTATAGGACCCCTCCACTTT,CASSDRDSIGPLHF
TRBV9,.,once,TRBJ1-1,TGTGCCAGCAGCGTGGACGGGCGGGGGACTGAAGCTTTCTTT,CASSVDGRGTEAFF
TRBV27,TRBD2,.,TRBJ2-1,TGTGCCAGCAGTCGGGGACTAGCGGGATCCTACAATGAGCAGTTCTTC,CASSRGLAGSYNEQFF
TRBV19,TRBD1,.,TRBJ1-3,TGTGCCAGTGGAGGACAGGTTTATGGAAACACCATATATTTT,CASGGQVYGNTIYF
TRBV11-3,.,.,TRBJ1-1,TGTGCCAGCAGCTTAGGGCAGGATGACATGAACACTGAAGCTTTCTTT,CASSLGQDDMNTEAFF
TRBV25-1,.,.,TRBJ2-1,TGTGCCAGCAGTGATGTCAGGGAAGGCGATGAGCAGTTCTTC,CASSDVREGDEQFF
TRBV7-2,.,.,TRBJ1-2,TGTGCCAGCAGCTTAGAGGGCAGGGCGGTGTGGGGCTACACCTTC,CASSLEGRAVWGYTF
TRBV25-1,.,.,TRBJ2-7,TGTGCCAGCAGCGGAACGAACCCCGGGGGTTACGAGCAGTACTTC,CASSGTNPGGYEQYF